Below, one T cell receptor beta chain is given with its context. The sample originates from a study of blood T cell repertoires in COVID-19. Study context: Collection of acute and convalescent COVID-19 samples took place in the United States, Italy and Spain. The cDNA or gDNA used as material had been derived from T cells, B-cell-depleted T cells, or PBMCs.

Under the authors' procedure: Amplified reference gene primers provided the basis for estimating nucleated cell counts. This table comes from immunoSEQ multiplex PCR, and its TCRdb copy is limited to in-frame clones, with some not included. The V and J calls and clone size come from that table; D and trimming were worked out from the DNA. Among some 190,000 clones, roughly 82% were seen once, and the ten largest hold 7.8%. With V trimmed by 0 bases and J by 2 bases, 6 bases remained unmatched. Germline V gene sequence: CDR1 MRHNA, CDR2 SNTAGT. The CDR3 has 18 residues. Seattle's cohort entered during active infection and was followed longitudinally.

The V call is TRBV6-4, the J call TRBJ2-7; 14 nucleotides align to TRBD2. Sequenced input: peripheral blood. This sequence originates from a woman in her fifties or sixties with COVID-19, enrolled during active disease. Here the CDR3 reads CASSDSGLAGASAYEQYF. DNA for the CDR3: TGTGCCAGCAGTGACTCGGGACTAGCGGGAGCTTCCGCCTACGAGCAGTACTTC.